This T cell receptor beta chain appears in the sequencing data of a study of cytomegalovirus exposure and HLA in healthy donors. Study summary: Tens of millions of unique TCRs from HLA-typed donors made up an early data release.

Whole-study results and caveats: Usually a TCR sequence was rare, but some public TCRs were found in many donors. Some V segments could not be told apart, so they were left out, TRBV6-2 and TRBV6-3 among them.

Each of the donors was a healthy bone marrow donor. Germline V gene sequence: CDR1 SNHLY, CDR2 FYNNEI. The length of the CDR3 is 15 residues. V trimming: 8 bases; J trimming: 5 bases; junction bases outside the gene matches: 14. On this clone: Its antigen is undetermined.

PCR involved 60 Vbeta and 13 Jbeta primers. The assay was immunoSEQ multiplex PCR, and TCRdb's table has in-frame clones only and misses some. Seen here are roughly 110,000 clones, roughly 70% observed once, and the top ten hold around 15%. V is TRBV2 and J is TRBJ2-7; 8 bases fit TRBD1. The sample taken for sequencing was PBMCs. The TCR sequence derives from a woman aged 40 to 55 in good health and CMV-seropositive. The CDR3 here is CASSIPGGAKNEQYF. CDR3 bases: TGTGCCAGCTCTATTCCAGGGGGCGCAAAGAACGAGCAGTACTTC.